These 8 T cell receptor beta chains were all obtained from the same sample, sequenced in a study of blood T cells in healthy people across ages. It was with a sample-barcoded 5' primer and a J-beta primer mix that a second PCR of about 6 to 12 cycles was run. TCRdb ran MiXCR on the 5' RACE reads and lists one entry per CDR3 protein. The sample has over a million distinct CDR3 sequences, approximately 25% seen once. These data were also filed under a second study, of T cells of mothers and their children.

The sequenced sample consisted of blood. Receptors were obtained from a girl aged 2-10 years in good health.

CDR3 nucleotides: TGCGCCAGCAGCCAAGCCCGGGGGCCGTACAATGAGCAGTTCTTC. This translates into CASSQARGPYNEQFF. J is TRBJ2-5 and V is TRBV4-3, with D perhaps given as TRBD1 or TRBD2 (6 bases each). The J call may be incorrect, as the DNA end agrees better with TRBJ2-1. This CDR3 has 15 residues. Germline V gives CDR1 LGHNA, CDR2 YSLEER.

The rearrangement uses TRBV12-3 or TRBV12-4 and TRBJ1-2; no firm D call. The CDR3 consists of 21 residues. V was cut by 2 bases and J by 8 bases, with 36 bases left in between. CDR3 bases: TGTGCCAGCAGTTTAACTCGCCGAGGGATAAAAATGGATTCGGTTTCTGTCGGCTACACCTTC. The encoded protein is CASSLTRRGIKMDSVSVGYTF.

This sequence joins TRBV4-1 and TRBJ2-7; D is perhaps TRBD1 (5 bases). The V gene lost 3 bases and the J gene lost 5 bases, with 11 bases spanning the gap. Germline V CDR1 and CDR2: MGHRA, YSYEKL. The CDR3 has 13 amino acids. CDR3 DNA sequence: TGCGCCAGCAGCCAGGGCCAGGGCCACGAGCAGTACTTC. It codes for CASSQGQGHEQYF.

This clonotype was counted only a few times. This sequence joins TRBV6-2 or TRBV6-3 and TRBJ1-5; no clear D. In germline, CDR1 is MNHEY, CDR2 SVGEGT. This CDR3 contains 12 residues. V lost 4 bases and J 5 bases, leaving 6 bases between the germline ends. CDR3 bases: TGTGCCAGCAGTTTGTCGCATCAGCCCCAGCATTTT. It encodes CASSLSHQPQHF.

The CDR3 reads CASSLRLGYNEQFF. The CDR3 DNA follows: TGTGCCAGCAGTTTACGACTAGGATACAATGAGCAGTTCTTC. This sequence joins TRBV12-3 or TRBV12-4 and TRBJ2-1, with a weak D call TRBD2 (6 bases). CDR3 length: 14 amino acids. V dropped 2 bases and J dropped 4 bases, with 9 bases sitting between them.

The chain couples TRBV12-3 or TRBV12-4 to TRBJ2-5; the D gene is possibly TRBD2 (6 bases). The J call is in doubt because the DNA end fits TRBJ2-7 better. The CDR3 loop spans 14 amino acids. The CDR3 DNA follows: TGTGCCAGCAGTTTAATTGGGGGAGGCTACGAGCAGTACTTC. This gives the protein CASSLIGGGYEQYF.

This clonotype was observed a few times. CDR3 sequence (DNA): TGCAGTGCTAGATGGGGCTCTGGAAACACCATATATTTT. Its translation: CSARWGSGNTIYF. This chain joins TRBV20-1 and TRBJ1-3; D is undetermined. Trimming stripped 2 bases from V and 0 bases from J, with 5 bases between. CDR1 and CDR2 from the germline V gene are DFQATT and SNEGSKA (reference sequence). The CDR3 runs to 13 residues.

To note about this clonotype: Compared with germline, one end of the junction differs, possibly owing to a read error. The rearrangement joins TRBV29-1 to TRBJ2-5; D may be TRBD2 (7 bases). Germline V CDR1 and CDR2: SQVTM, ANQGSEA. The CDR3 contains 13 residues. CDR3 sequence reads: CSFDGGGGETQYF. As DNA, the CDR3 is TGCAGCTTTGACGGGGGAGGGGGAGAGACCCAGTACTTC.